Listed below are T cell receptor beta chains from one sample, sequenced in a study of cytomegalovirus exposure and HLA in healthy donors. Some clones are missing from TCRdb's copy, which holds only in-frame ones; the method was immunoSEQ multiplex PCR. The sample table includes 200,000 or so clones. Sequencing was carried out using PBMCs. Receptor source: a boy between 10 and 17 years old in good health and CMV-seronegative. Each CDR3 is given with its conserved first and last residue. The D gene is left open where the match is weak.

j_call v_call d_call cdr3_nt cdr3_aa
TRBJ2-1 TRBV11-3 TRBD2 TGTGCCAGCAGTCTAGGGGCGGGGGGGTATTACAATGAGCAGTTCTTC CASSLGAGGYYNEQFF
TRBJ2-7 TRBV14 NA TGTGCCAGCAGCCAAGATGACACGGCAGCCTACGAGCAGTACTTC CASSQDDTAAYEQYF
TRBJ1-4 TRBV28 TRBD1 TGTGCCAGCTCCCCAGGGGGTGAGGCTAATGAAAAACTGTTTTTT CASSPGGEANEKLFF
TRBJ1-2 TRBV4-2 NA TGTGCCAGCAGCCCGCTCCAGGGAAGTGGCTATGGCTACACCTTC CASSPLQGSGYGYTF
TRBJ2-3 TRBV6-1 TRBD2 TGTGCCAGCAGTGGCGTCTCGGGGGGATTAGTAGATACGCAGTATTTT CASSGVSGGLVDTQYF
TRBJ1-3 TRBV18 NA TGTGCCAGCTCCTCAGGGGCTGGAAACACCATATATTTT CASSSGAGNTIYF
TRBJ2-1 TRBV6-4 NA TGTGCCAGCAGCGCTGGACAAGTCTACAATGAGCAGTTCTTC CASSAGQVYNEQFF
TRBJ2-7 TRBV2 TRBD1 TGTGCCAGCAAACCGGGACAGGGCACAAAAGCGATGACAAACTCCTACGAGCAGTACTTC CASKPGQGTKAMTNSYEQYF
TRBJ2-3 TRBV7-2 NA TGTGCCAGCAGCCCTGGCCAGGGGAGCACAGATACGCAGTATTTT CASSPGQGSTDTQYF
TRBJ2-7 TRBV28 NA TGTGCCAGCACCCTAACGGGGGGCTCGGGAGGCGAGCAGTACTTC CASTLTGGSGGEQYF
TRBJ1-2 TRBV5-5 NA TGTGCCAGCAGCTTGGTTCAGGGCCAAGCTAACTATGGCTACACCTTC CASSLVQGQANYGYTF
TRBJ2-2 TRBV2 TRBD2 TGTGCCAGTTGCGGGGGGCCGGCCCCTCACACCGGGGAGCTGTTTTTT CASCGGPAPHTGELFF
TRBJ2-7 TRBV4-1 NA TGCGCCAGCAGCCCATCCCCTTACGGGGACTACGAGCAGTACTTC CASSPSPYGDYEQYF